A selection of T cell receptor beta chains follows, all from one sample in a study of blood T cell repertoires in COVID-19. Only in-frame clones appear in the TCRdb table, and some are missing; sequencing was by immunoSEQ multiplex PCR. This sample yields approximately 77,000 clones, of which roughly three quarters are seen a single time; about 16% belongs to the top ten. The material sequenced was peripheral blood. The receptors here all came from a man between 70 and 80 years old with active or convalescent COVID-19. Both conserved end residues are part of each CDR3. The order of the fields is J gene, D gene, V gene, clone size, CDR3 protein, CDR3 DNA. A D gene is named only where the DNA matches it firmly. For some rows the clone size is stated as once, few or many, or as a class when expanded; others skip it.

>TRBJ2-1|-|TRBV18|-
CASSPSLVAPLGNEQFF
TGTGCCAGCTCACCCTCCCTGGTAGCACCCCTTGGGAATGAGCAGTTCTTC
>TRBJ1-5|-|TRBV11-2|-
CASRRTPGQPQHF
TGTGCCAGCAGAAGGACACCCGGTCAGCCCCAGCATTTT
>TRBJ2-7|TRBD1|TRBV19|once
CASSHRDRVYEQYF
TGTGCCAGTAGTCATCGGGACAGGGTTTACGAGCAGTACTTC
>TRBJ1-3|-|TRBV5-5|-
CASSFGGGRNTIYF
TGTGCCAGCAGCTTTGGTGGGGGCAGAAACACCATATATTTT
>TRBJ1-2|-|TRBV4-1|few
CASSQVDTAGYTF
TGCGCCAGCAGCCAAGTAGATACAGCAGGCTACACCTTC
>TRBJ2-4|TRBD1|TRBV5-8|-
CASSKGQGREKYF
TGTGCCAGCAGCAAAGGACAGGGGAGGGAGAAGTACTTC
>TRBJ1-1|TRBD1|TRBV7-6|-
CASRNYQGAEAFF
TGTGCCAGCAGAAATTATCAGGGGGCTGAAGCTTTCTTT
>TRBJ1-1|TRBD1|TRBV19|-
CATVRPGQGFTEAFF
TGTGCCACCGTTAGACCGGGACAGGGTTTCACTGAAGCTTTCTTT
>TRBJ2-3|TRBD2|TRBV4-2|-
CASSQAGTSGGGDTQYF
TGTGCCAGCAGCCAAGCCGGGACTAGCGGGGGGGGTGATACGCAGTATTTT
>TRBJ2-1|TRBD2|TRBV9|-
CASSPRGEYNEQFF
TGTGCCAGCAGCCCCCGGGGGGAGTACAATGAGCAGTTCTTC
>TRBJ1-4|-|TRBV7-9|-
CASSGGGGEKLFF
TGTGCCAGCAGCGGCGGGGGAGGGGAAAAACTGTTTTTT
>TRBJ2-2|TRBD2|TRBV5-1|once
CASSERTSVMTGELFF
TGCGCCAGCAGCGAACGGACTAGCGTTATGACCGGGGAGCTGTTTTTT
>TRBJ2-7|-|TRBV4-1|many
CASSQEVTGEGEQYF
TGCGCCAGCAGCCAAGAGGTGACAGGGGAGGGCGAGCAGTACTTC
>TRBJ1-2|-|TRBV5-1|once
CASSLSQGTEYGYTF
TGCGCCAGCAGCTTGTCGCAGGGGACGGAATATGGCTACACCTTC
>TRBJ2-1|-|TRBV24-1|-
CATSDPVAYSYNEQFF
TGTGCCACCAGTGATCCAGTAGCGTACTCCTACAATGAGCAGTTCTTC
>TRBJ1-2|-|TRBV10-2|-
CASSDTSNYGYTF
TGCGCCAGCAGCGACACCTCTAACTATGGCTACACCTTC
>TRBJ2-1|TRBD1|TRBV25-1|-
CASSPGTGRLNEQFF
TGTGCCAGCAGTCCCGGGACAGGGAGATTAAATGAGCAGTTCTTC
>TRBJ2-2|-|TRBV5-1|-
CASSRGLDTGELFF
TGCGCCAGCAGCCGTGGACTGGACACCGGGGAGCTGTTTTTT
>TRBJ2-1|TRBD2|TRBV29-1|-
CSVDPHGGGNEQFF
TGCAGCGTTGATCCCCACGGGGGGGGCAATGAGCAGTTCTTC
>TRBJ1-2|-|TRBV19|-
CASSSGHTVVGYTF
TGTGCCAGTAGTTCAGGCCACACGGTCGTTGGCTACACCTTC
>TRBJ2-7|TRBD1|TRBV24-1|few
CASNGTASYEQYF
TGTGCCAGCAATGGGACAGCATCCTACGAGCAGTACTTC
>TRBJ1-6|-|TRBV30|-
CAGNRVGSPLHF
TGTGCCGGGAACAGGGTGGGTTCACCCCTCCACTTT
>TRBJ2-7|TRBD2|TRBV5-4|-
CASSTSGGADEQYF
TGTGCCAGCAGCACTAGCGGGGGGGCCGACGAGCAGTACTTC
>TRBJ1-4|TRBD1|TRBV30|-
CAWAGTANEKLFF
TGTGCCTGGGCCGGGACAGCCAATGAAAAACTGTTTTTT
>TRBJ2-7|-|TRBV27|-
CASSLYRSSYEQYF
TGTGCCAGCAGTTTATACAGGAGCTCCTACGAGCAGTACTTC
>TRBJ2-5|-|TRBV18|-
CASSPNGRETQYF
TGTGCCAGCTCACCTAACGGGAGAGAGACCCAGTACTTC
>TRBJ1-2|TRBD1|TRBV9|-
CASSVGQGIRGNYGYTF
TGTGCCAGCAGCGTGGGACAGGGGATTCGCGGTAACTATGGCTACACCTTC
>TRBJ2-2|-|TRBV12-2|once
CASRLVGPRAGELFF
TGTGCAAGTCGCTTAGTAGGCCCCCGGGCCGGGGAGCTGTTTTTT
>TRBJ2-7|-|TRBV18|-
CASSPVSSGNEQYF
TGTGCCAGCTCACCAGTTTCGAGCGGTAACGAGCAGTACTTC
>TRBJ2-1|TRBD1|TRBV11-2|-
CASSGDSYNEQFF
TGTGCCAGCAGCGGGGACAGCTACAATGAGCAGTTCTTC
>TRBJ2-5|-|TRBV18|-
CASSPRDTQETQYF
TGTGCCAGCTCACCACGGGACACCCAAGAGACCCAGTACTTC
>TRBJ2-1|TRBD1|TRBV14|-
CASSQVTGGEQFF
TGTGCCAGCAGCCAGGTTACAGGGGGTGAGCAGTTCTTC
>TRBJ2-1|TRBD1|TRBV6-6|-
CASSYQGVNEQFF
TGTGCCAGCAGTTATCAGGGGGTCAATGAGCAGTTCTTC
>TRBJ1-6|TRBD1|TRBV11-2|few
CASQRDREASSPLHF
TGTGCCAGCCAACGGGACAGGGAGGCATCTTCACCCCTCCACTTT
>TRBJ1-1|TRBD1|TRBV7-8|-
CASSPRGAVSDAEAFF
TGTGCCAGCAGCCCCAGGGGGGCGGTTTCAGACGCTGAAGCTTTCTTT
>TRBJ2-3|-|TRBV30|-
CAWTGAADTQYF
TGTGCCTGGACGGGAGCGGCAGATACGCAGTATTTT
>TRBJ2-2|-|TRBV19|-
CASSIPVPPGQFRNTGELFF
TGTGCCAGTAGTATTCCCGTCCCTCCTGGGCAGTTCCGCAACACCGGGGAGCTGTTTTTT
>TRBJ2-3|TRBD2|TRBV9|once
CASSVAGGPDTQYF
TGTGCCAGCAGCGTAGCGGGGGGGCCAGATACGCAGTATTTT
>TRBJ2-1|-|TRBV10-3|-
CAISESTGRDEQFF
TGTGCCATCAGTGAGTCGACGGGCAGGGATGAGCAGTTCTTC
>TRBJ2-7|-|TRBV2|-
CASTMRDEQYF
TGTGCCAGCACCATGAGAGACGAGCAGTACTTC
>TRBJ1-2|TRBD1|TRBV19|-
CASSIEGQGPAYGYTF
TGTGCCAGTAGTATTGAGGGACAGGGTCCAGCCTATGGCTACACCTTC